The rows below give T cell receptor beta chains drawn from one sample of a study of T-cell memory formation after mild COVID-19. TCRdb called the 5' RACE reads again in MiXCR, with one record for every CDR3 protein. The sample lists 210,000 or so distinct CDR3 sequences, about 10% occurring once. Material: PBMCs or a T cell subset sorted from them (not recorded which). These receptor sequences come from a man younger than 30 who had mild COVID-19 (a few samples of this study predate the infection). Cell type and time point are not known. CDR3s include the opening cysteine and the closing phenylalanine or tryptophan. D genes are given only for firm matches. Rows give clone size only sometimes, using once, few, many, or a class for an expanded clone.

J gene	V gene	clone size	D gene	CDR3 DNA	CDR3 protein
TRBJ1-4	TRBV20-1	NA	TRBD1	TGCAGTGCTGTAGGGACAGGGAATGAAGATGAAAAACTGTTTTTT	CSAVGTGNEDEKLFF
TRBJ1-1	TRBV5-5	few	TRBD1	TGTGCCAGCAGCGCGTATTCCGGGACAGGGCCTGAAGCTTTCTTT	CASSAYSGTGPEAFF
TRBJ2-2	TRBV10-3	few	NA	TGTGCCATCAGTCTCCAATCCGGGGAGCTGTTTTTT	CAISLQSGELFF
TRBJ1-6	TRBV27	many	NA	TGTGCCAGCAGTTATTGGAATTCACCCCTCCACTTT	CASSYWNSPLHF
TRBJ2-7	TRBV7-2	many	TRBD1	TGTGCCAGCAGCTCAGGGGGTAGCTCCTACGAGCAGTACTTC	CASSSGGSSYEQYF
TRBJ1-2	TRBV7-9	NA	NA	TGTGCCAGCAGCTCTTTGGTAGCTGGCTACACCTTC	CASSSLVAGYTF
TRBJ2-1	TRBV12-3/TRBV12-4	few	NA	TGTGCCAGCAGTTTTTTCGTAGGTTCCTACAATGAGCAGTTCTTC	CASSFFVGSYNEQFF
TRBJ1-1	TRBV7-2	NA	NA	TGTGCCAGCAGCGGTTACAGGGACACTGAAGCTTTCTTT	CASSGYRDTEAFF
TRBJ2-5	TRBV12-3/TRBV12-4	NA	NA	TGTGCCAGCAGAACAACCGGGACGGAAACCCAGTACTTC	CASRTTGTETQYF
TRBJ1-4	TRBV5-1	NA	NA	TGCGCCAGCAGCTTTGAGGGAACTAATGAAAAACTGTTTTTT	CASSFEGTNEKLFF
TRBJ2-3	TRBV2	NA	TRBD1	TGTGCCAGCAGTGCGGACAGGTCTTTGGATACGCAGTATTTT	CASSADRSLDTQYF
TRBJ2-2	TRBV5-1	NA	NA	TGCGCCAGCAGCGAGGGTACGAACACCGGGGAGCTGTTTTTT	CASSEGTNTGELFF
TRBJ1-6	TRBV12-5	few	NA	TGTGCTACTCAAGGGATGACTAATTCACCCCTCCACTTT	CATQGMTNSPLHF
TRBJ2-7	TRBV3-1	few	TRBD1	TGTGCCAGCAGCCCCCGTTTGACAGGGGGCGACGAGCAGTACTTC	CASSPRLTGGDEQYF
TRBJ2-3	TRBV6-2/TRBV6-3	few	NA	TGTGCCAGCAGTCAAGGAAGACAAGATACGCAGTATTTT	CASSQGRQDTQYF